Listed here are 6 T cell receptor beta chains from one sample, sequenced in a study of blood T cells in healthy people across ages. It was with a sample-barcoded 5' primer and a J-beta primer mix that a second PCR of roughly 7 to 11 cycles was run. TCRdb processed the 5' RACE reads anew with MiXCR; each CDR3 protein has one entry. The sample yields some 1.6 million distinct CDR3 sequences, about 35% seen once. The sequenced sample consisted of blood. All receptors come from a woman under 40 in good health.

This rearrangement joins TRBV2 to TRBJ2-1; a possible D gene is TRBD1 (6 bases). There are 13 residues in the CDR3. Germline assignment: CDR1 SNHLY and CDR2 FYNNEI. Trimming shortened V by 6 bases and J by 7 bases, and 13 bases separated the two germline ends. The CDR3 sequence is CASRDRMGNEQFF. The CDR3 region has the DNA TGTGCCAGCAGGGACAGAATGGGGAATGAGCAGTTCTTC.

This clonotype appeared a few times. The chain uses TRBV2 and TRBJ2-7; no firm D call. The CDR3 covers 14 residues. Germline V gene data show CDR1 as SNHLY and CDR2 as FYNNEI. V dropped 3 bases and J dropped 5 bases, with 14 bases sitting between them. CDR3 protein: CASSEILGINEQYF. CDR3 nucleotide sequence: TGTGCCAGCAGTGAGATTCTGGGGATCAACGAGCAGTACTTC.

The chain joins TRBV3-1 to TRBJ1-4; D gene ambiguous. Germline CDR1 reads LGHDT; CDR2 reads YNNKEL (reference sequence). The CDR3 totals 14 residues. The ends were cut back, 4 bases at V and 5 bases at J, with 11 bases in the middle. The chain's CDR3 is CASSRGRDNEKLFF. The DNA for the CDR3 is TGTGCCAGCAGCCGAGGCAGAGACAATGAAAAACTGTTTTTT.

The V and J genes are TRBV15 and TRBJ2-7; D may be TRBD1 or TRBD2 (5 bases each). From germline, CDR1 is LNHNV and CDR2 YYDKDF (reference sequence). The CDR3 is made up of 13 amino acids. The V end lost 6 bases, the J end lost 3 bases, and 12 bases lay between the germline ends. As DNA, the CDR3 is TGTGCCACCAGGGGACCGTCTAACTACGAGCAGTACTTC. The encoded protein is CATRGPSNYEQYF.

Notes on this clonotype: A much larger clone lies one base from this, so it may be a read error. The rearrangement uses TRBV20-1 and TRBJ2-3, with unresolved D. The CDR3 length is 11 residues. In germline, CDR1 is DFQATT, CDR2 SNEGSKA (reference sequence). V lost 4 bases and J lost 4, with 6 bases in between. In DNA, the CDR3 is TGCAGTGCTAAAGTCCCAGATACGCAGTATTTT. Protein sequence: CSAKVPDTQYF.

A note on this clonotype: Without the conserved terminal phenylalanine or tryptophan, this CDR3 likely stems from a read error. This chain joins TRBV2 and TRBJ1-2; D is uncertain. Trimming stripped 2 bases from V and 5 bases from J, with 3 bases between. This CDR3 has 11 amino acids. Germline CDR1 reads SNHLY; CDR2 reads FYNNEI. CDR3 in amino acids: CASSEHYGYTV. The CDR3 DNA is TGTGCCAGCAGTGAACATTATGGCTACACCGTC.